The rows below give T cell receptor beta chains drawn from one sample of a study of blood T cell repertoires in COVID-19. Sequencing was performed with immunoSEQ multiplex PCR; in TCRdb, only in-frame clones are kept and a portion is missing. The table lists about 62,000 clones, roughly nine tenths of them singletons. Sequencing was done on a sample of peripheral blood. The receptors were gathered from a woman aged 55-69 years with COVID-19, enrolled during active disease. Each CDR3 is given with its conserved first and last residue. A D gene is named only where the DNA matches it firmly. Part of the rows lack a size; the others show once, few, many or a class for expanded clones.

v_gene	d_gene	abundance	j_gene	CDR3nt	CDR3aa
TRBV14	TRBD2	once	TRBJ2-7	TGTGCCAGCAGCCTAGCCCTAGCGGGACCCTACGAGCAGTACTTC	CASSLALAGPYEQYF
TRBV11-3	-	-	TRBJ1-1	TGTGCCAGCAGCCGACGGGGGGCTACTGAAGCTTTCTTT	CASSRRGATEAFF
TRBV19	TRBD1	-	TRBJ1-2	TGTGCCACACGATTCCCGGGACAGGGTTCGCGAGGCTACACCTTC	CATRFPGQGSRGYTF
TRBV5-1	TRBD1	-	TRBJ1-3	TGCGCCAGCAGCTTGGAAGGGGGCGCTGGAAACACCATATATTTT	CASSLEGGAGNTIYF
TRBV5-1	-	-	TRBJ1-4	TGCGCCAGCAGCCGGTCAGCGGGTAATGAAAAACTGTTTTTT	CASSRSAGNEKLFF
TRBV30	-	-	TRBJ1-4	TGTGCCTGGAAGAGAGGGCTCCTAAATGAAAAACTGTTTTTT	CAWKRGLLNEKLFF
TRBV27	-	-	TRBJ2-7	TGTGCCAGCAGTTACAGCGGCCCCTCCTACGAGCAGTACTTC	CASSYSGPSYEQYF
TRBV7-2	-	-	TRBJ1-2	TGTGCCAGCAGCTTATCTTTCTATGGCTACACCTTC	CASSLSFYGYTF
TRBV5-5	-	-	TRBJ1-1	TGTGCCAGCACCCTGGGGGCCAGAATGAACACTGAAGCTTTCTTT	CASTLGARMNTEAFF
TRBV24-1	-	-	TRBJ1-5	TGTGCCACCAGTGACTACAGGTCCAGAGGGCCCCAGCATTTT	CATSDYRSRGPQHF
TRBV5-1	-	-	TRBJ2-7	TGCGCCAGCAGCCTAGGACAATACGAGCAGTACTTC	CASSLGQYEQYF
TRBV7-8	-	-	TRBJ2-5	TGTGCCAGCAGCTCGCGCCTAACTAGCTCGGAGGAGACCCAGTACTTC	CASSSRLTSSEETQYF
TRBV29-1	-	once	TRBJ2-3	TGCAGCTCTCGGACCGGGGCAGATACGCAGTATTTT	CSSRTGADTQYF
TRBV11-2	-	-	TRBJ2-2	TGTGCCAGCAGCTTTCCGGGTCCCGGGGAGCTGTTTTTT	CASSFPGPGELFF
TRBV5-1	TRBD1	-	TRBJ1-1	TGCGCCAGCAGCTTAACAGGGGATCGAGCTTTCTTT	CASSLTGDRAFF
TRBV18	-	once	TRBJ2-7	TGTGCCAGCTCACCCGGTGGTGAATACGAGCAGTACTTC	CASSPGGEYEQYF
TRBV5-4	-	-	TRBJ2-5	TGTGCCAGCAGCTTGGCGGAGACCCAGTACTTC	CASSLAETQYF
TRBV11-2	-	-	TRBJ2-1	TGTGCCAGCAGCCCGGGGGCTAGCGGCTACAATGAGCAGTTCTTC	CASSPGASGYNEQFF
TRBV6-5	TRBD1	few	TRBJ1-1	TGTGCCAGCAAACAGGGGGGGAACACTGAAGCTTTCTTT	CASKQGGNTEAFF
TRBV4-3	-	-	TRBJ1-1	TGCGCCAGCAGCCATTACAGGGAGAACACTGAAGCTTTCTTT	CASSHYRENTEAFF
TRBV5-8	TRBD1	-	TRBJ1-2	TGTGCCAGCAGCTTGGAGGACAGGGCCTACTATGGCTACACCTTC	CASSLEDRAYYGYTF
TRBV6-5	TRBD1	once	TRBJ2-1	TGTGCCAGCACACAGACAGGGGGCGATGAGCAGTTCTTC	CASTQTGGDEQFF
TRBV15	TRBD1	-	TRBJ2-7	TGTGCCACCAGCAGAGAAAGGCCTACAGGGGCCTACGAGCAGTACTTC	CATSRERPTGAYEQYF
TRBV9	-	-	TRBJ1-1	TGTGCCAGCAGCGTACTACAGGGGAACACTGAAGCTTTCTTT	CASSVLQGNTEAFF
TRBV18	-	-	TRBJ2-3	TGTGCCAGCTCACCGGAGAGTTGGTGGGCAGATACGCAGTATTTT	CASSPESWWADTQYF
TRBV3-1/TRBV3-2	TRBD2	-	TRBJ2-3	TGTGCCAGCAGCCAAGGAGGCGGGAGGGGAGATACGCAGTATTTT	CASSQGGGRGDTQYF
TRBV6-4	TRBD1	-	TRBJ1-5	TGTGCCAGCAGTGAGACAGGGTTTGGGCAGCCCCAGCATTTT	CASSETGFGQPQHF
TRBV7-9	-	-	TRBJ1-6	TGTGCCAGCAGCTTAGCGGGCAATTCACCCCTCCACTTT	CASSLAGNSPLHF